This paragraph reports one TCR beta chain. Its target is unknown. These data are taken from a study of cytomegalovirus exposure and HLA in healthy donors. Background on the study: As released early, the data held about 85 million unique TCRs from HLA-typed donors. Study outcomes and limitations: The authors reported that TCR beta sequences could predict HLA-A and HLA-B alleles. These predictions were accurate for most subjects in the first cohort. The records held CMV serostatus as the only immune exposure information. In a later analysis, V- and J-gene trimming of beta chains associated with a DCLRE1C missense variant, replicated independently.

This PCR relied on a set of 60 Vbeta primers and 13 Jbeta primers. Data came from immunoSEQ multiplex PCR; TCRdb stores just in-frame clones and leaves some out. The profile covers roughly 130,000 clones, with roughly four fifths appearing a single time and approximately 1.7% taken by the ten largest. Trimming cost V 3 bases and J 4 bases; bases outside gene matches: 4. The CDR3 covers 14 residues. Germline assignment: CDR1 KGHSH and CDR2 LQKENI. The origin of this receptor is a woman aged 45-65 years in good health and CMV-seronegative. The sequenced sample was PBMCs. The chain is built from TRBV18 and TRBJ1-2, with 8 nucleotides matching TRBD1. CDR3 DNA sequence: TGTGCCAGCTCACCTAGCAGGGGGCCCTATGGCTACACCTTC. This codes for CASSPSRGPYGYTF.